Here is one T cell receptor beta chain with its context. The target antigen is unknown. This record belongs to a study of cytomegalovirus exposure and HLA in healthy donors. This PCR relied on a set of 60 Vbeta primers and 13 Jbeta primers. TCRdb's table, derived via immunoSEQ multiplex PCR, lists solely in-frame clones and lacks some. Seen here are roughly 150,000 clones, approximately 86% observed once, and the top ten hold under 8.5%. Broader study findings: When a later analysis compared HLA-associated TCR beta chains with equally common others, the HLA-associated chains turned out to be more clonally expanded and to have lower generation probabilities. HLA allele associations emerged for around 15,000 TCR beta sequences in a later analysis, at 0.05 false discovery rate.

V was pared by 6 bases and J by 5 bases, with 7 bases of the junction left unmatched. There are 15 residues in the CDR3. CDR1 is SGHDT and CDR2 is YYEEEE in the germline V gene. The sequence was obtained from a woman aged 45-60 years in good health and CMV-seropositive. The genes are TRBV5-6 and TRBJ2-3; 12 nucleotides align to TRBD2. Sequencing was done on a sample of PBMCs. CDR3 residues: CASTLAGGPEDTQYF. Here the CDR3 DNA reads TGTGCCAGCACCCTAGCGGGGGGGCCAGAAGATACGCAGTATTTT.